This TCR beta chain was sequenced for a study of CD8+ T cells in alopecia areata. The study's findings and limits: Normal scalp showed lower clonality than lesional scalp, especially alopecia totalis/universalis. Besides other cells, scalp samples also yield sequences of resident alphabeta T cells from normal skin.

As part of sample collection, lesional scalp punch biopsies and peripheral blood were taken from alopecia areata patients. A FACSAria was used to sort CD4+ and CD8+ T cells. These cells came from PBMCs. In the case of this clone: Its antigen remains unknown.

V was clipped by 4 bases and J by 5 bases, with 15 bases between them. Germline CDR1 is MGHRA and CDR2 is YSYEKL. The CDR3 totals 15 residues. cDNA serving as the sequencing template came from extracted, reverse transcribed RNA. Repertoires were generated with immunoSEQ multiplex PCR, while TCRdb's copy carries only in-frame clones and drops some. The table includes about 120,000 clones, 47% detected once. Sequenced sample: NKG2D-low CD8+ T cells sorted from blood. This sequence joins TRBV4-1 and TRBJ2-1; maybe TRBD1 (6 bases). The receptor's source is a human donor with alopecia areata. Here the CDR3 reads CASSPVSGTHNEQFF. CDR3 coding DNA: TGCGCCAGCAGCCCAGTTTCCGGGACACACAATGAGCAGTTCTTC.